Below, 3 T cell receptor beta chains from the same sample are listed, as sequenced in a study of CD8+CD57+ T cells in acquired aplastic anemia. The TCR beta profiling, which covered VDJ combination and CDR3 sequence, was carried out using genomic DNA as the template. TCRdb processed the reads anew with MiXCR; each CDR3 protein has one entry. The repertoire consists of approximately 150,000 distinct CDR3 sequences, with 47% occurring once and the leading ten covering about 1%. Sequenced patients had shown CD8+CD57+ cell expansion by flow cytometry. Sequenced input: sorted CD4+, CD8+, or CD8+CD57+ T cells (not recorded which) from PBMCs. The receptor source for this set is a human donor with aplastic anemia.

V gene TRBV2 combines with J gene TRBJ2-7, with 12 bases aligning to TRBD2. The CDR3 contains 14 residues. The V gene end was trimmed by 6 bases and the J gene end by 5 bases; junction bases not matched to a gene: 5. Germline CDR1 is SNHLY and CDR2 is FYNNEI. The CDR3 coding sequence is TGTGCCAGCAGGACTAGCGGGAGCAACCACGAGCAGTACTTC. Translated, it gives CASRTSGSNHEQYF.

The rearrangement links TRBV9 to TRBJ1-6; D might be TRBD1 (5 bases). Trimming left V 4 bases short and J 8 bases short, with 16 bases between. The CDR3 loop spans 15 amino acids. Germline V gene data show CDR1 as SGDLS and CDR2 as YYNGEE. CDR3 sequence: CASSTRGGFDSPLHF. CDR3 nucleotides: TGTGCCAGCAGCACCCGTGGGGGTTTCGATTCACCCCTCCACTTT.

This clonotype was counted a few times. The chain links TRBV3-1 to TRBJ1-1, with 9 bases aligning to TRBD1. V was pared by 3 bases and J by 2 bases, with 4 bases of the junction left unmatched. CDR3 length: 15 residues. Germline V gives CDR1 LGHDT, CDR2 YNNKEL (reference sequence). The CDR3 sequence: CASSHRQGGNTEAFF. DNA for the CDR3: TGTGCCAGCAGCCACCGACAGGGGGGAAACACTGAAGCTTTCTTT.